This T cell receptor (beta chain) is from a study of cytomegalovirus exposure and HLA in healthy donors. As for this clone: Antigen unknown.

Findings and limits, study-wide: As confirmed in vitro, three CMV-associated chains were specific for CMV antigens. The classifier reportedly diagnosed cytomegalovirus status with high specificity and sensitivity. 150 to 200 TCR beta chains were listed as cytomegalovirus-associated.

The CDR3 is 10 residues long. V dropped 5 bases and J dropped 11 bases, with 12 bases sitting between them. Germline V CDR1 and CDR2: GTSNPN, SVGIG (reference sequence). The donors belonged to the roughly 110-subject validation cohort, separate from the roughly 670-subject first cohort. Libraries were prepared by immunoSEQ multiplex PCR; TCRdb keeps only in-frame clonotypes and omits some of them. This sample carries a few hundred thousand clones, more than 85% of them seen once, and the ten largest clones take 9.5% to 15%. This clonotype originated in a man younger than 35 in good health and CMV-seropositive. Specimen: PBMCs. The V gene is TRBV30, the J gene TRBJ2-5; perhaps TRBD1 as D (6 bases). CDR3 residues: CAWSRTEQYF. The CDR3 DNA is TGTGCCTGGTCCCGGACAGAACAGTACTTC.